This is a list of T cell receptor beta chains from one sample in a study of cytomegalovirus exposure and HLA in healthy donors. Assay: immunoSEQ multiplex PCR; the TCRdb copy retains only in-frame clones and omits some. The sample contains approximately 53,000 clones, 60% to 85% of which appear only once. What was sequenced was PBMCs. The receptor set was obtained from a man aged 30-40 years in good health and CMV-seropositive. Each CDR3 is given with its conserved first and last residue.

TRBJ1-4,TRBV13,CASGDRGAGTNEKLFF
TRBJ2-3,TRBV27,CASSPLGGATDTQYF
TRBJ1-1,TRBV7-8,CASSLRETTEAFF
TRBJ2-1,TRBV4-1,CASSQEAGGNYNEQFF
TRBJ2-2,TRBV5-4,CASSLAKQANTGELFF
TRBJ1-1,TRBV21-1,CASTGQRVVNTEAFF
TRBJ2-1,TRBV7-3,CASSLKGGNEQFF
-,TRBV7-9,CASSLPGGKYEQYF
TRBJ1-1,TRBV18,CASSPPRGGSEAFF
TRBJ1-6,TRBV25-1,CASSGDKGGALGGSPLHF
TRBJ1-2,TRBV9,CASSSTGNYGYTF
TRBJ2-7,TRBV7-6,CASSFQASYEQYF
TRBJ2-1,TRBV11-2,CASSLGLITYNEQFF
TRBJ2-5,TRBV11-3,CASSLDSQGAAETQYF
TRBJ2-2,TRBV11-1,CASSLKERGTGELFF
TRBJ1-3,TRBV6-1,CASSEIGVRNTIYF
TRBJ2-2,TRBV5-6,CASSLGAGVTTGELLF
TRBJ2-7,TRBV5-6,CASTLGPSEQYF
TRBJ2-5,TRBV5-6,CASSLLAGGTQETQYF
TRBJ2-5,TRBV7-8,CASSLPPGRRARRGIGETQYF
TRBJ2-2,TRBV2,CASSEVNGLANTGELFF
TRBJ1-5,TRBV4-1,CASSQGPFRRLDFYSNQPQHF
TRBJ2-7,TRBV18,CASSSDRAYEQYF
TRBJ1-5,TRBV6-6,CASSRSGGASNQPQHF
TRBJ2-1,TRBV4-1,CASSQDLTVNNEQFF
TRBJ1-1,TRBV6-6,CASSFRDRPRTEAFF
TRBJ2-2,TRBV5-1,CASSVDRGAGELFF
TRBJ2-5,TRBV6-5,CASSEPASSETQYF
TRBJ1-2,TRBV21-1,CASSKAEGTGIFGYTF
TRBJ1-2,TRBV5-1,CASSLAWGRRPKLNYGYTF